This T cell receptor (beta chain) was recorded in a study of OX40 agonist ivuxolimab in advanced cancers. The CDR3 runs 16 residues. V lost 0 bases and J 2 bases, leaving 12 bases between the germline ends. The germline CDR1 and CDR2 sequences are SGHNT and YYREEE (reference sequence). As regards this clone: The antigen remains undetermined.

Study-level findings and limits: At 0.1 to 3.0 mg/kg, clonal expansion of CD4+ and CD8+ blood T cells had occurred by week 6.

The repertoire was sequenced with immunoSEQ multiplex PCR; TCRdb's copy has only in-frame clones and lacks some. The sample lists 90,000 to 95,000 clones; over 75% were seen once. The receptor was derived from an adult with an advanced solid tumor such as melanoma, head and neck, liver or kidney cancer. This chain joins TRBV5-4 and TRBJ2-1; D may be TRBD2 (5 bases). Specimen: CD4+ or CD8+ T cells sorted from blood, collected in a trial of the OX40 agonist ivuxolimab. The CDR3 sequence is CASSLGGHGTYNEQFF. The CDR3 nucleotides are TGTGCCAGCAGCTTGGGTGGTCACGGGACCTACAATGAGCAGTTCTTC. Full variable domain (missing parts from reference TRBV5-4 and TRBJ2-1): ETGVTQSPTHLIKTRGQQVTLRCSSQSGHNTVSWYQQALGQGPQFIFQYYREEENGRGNFPPRFSGLQFPNYSSELNVNALELDDSALYLCASSLGGHGTYNEQFFGPGTRLTVL.